This T cell receptor (beta chain) came from a study of metastatic and nonmetastatic thyroid tumors. The wider study: Repertoires from malignant and benign thyroid patients were compared across blood and tumor or nodule tissue. Study observations and caveats: When malignant thyroid tumors were compared with benign nodules, TCR beta diversity was reportedly significantly higher in the malignant tumors. This held in both blood and tumor samples.

As processed by the authors: The study's classifier, a distant-metastasis tool for papillary thyroid cancer, was built using CDR3 differences across clinicopathological groups. TCRdb re-analyzed the PCR reads through MiXCR. The V and J calls were not made by the authors but by TCRdb's processing. The table includes fewer than 40,000 clones, around 30% detected once. V shed 5 bases and J shed 4 bases, with 9 bases lying between them. The germline V gene has CDR1 SEHNR and CDR2 FQNEAQ (reference sequence). The CDR3 is 13 amino acids. This clone was counted many times. The target antigen is unknown. Each patient went into thyroid surgery without having received any treatment.

The specimen sequenced was blood. This sequence was found in a female donor with papillary thyroid cancer or a benign thyroid nodule (not recorded which). Some clones in this sample may be carry-over from other donors' samples. The chain has TRBV7-9 and TRBJ1-5, with D unclear. The CDR3 is CASSAMVNQPQHF. CDR3 nucleotide sequence: TGTGCCAGCAGCGCTATGGTGAATCAGCCCCAGCATTTT.